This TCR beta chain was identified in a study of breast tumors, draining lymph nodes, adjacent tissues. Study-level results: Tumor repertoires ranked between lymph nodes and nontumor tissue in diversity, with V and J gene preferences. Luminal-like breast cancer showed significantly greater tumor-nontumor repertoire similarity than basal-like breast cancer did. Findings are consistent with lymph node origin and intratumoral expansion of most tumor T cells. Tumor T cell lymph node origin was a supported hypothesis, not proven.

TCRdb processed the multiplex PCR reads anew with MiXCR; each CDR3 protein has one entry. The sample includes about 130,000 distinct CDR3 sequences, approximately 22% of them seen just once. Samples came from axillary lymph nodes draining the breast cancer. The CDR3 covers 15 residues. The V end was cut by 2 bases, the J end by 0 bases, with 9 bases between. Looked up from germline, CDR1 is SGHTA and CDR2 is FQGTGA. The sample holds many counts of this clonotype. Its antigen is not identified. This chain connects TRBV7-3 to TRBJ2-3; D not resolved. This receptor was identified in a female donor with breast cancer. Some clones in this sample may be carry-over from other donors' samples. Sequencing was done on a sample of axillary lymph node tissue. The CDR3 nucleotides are TGTGCCAGCAGCTTAGGACCCGGGAGCACAGATACGCAGTATTTT. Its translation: CASSLGPGSTDTQYF.